Listed below are T cell receptor beta chains from one sample, sequenced in a study of control samples from healthy donors and cancer patients. Sequencing was performed with immunoSEQ multiplex PCR; in TCRdb, only in-frame clones are kept and a portion is missing. Of 80,000 to 85,000 clones detected, approximately 90% appear once; the ten largest clones hold 4.5% to 6%. The sample consisted of blood. These receptors all come from a woman between 45 and 60 years old in good health. CDR3s include the opening cysteine and the closing phenylalanine or tryptophan. Fields, in order: CDR3 length, V gene, clone size, J gene, D gene, CDR3 protein, CDR3 DNA. A D gene is named only where the DNA matches it firmly. Clone sizes are given selectively: once, few, many, or a class where the clone is expanded.

13	TRBV10-2	few	TRBJ2-7	-	CASRPGPNYEQYF	TGCGCCAGCAGACCCGGGCCTAACTACGAGCAGTACTTC
17	TRBV6-6	-	TRBJ1-1	TRBD1	CASSPPPGQGFRTEAFF	TGTGCCAGCAGTCCGCCTCCGGGACAGGGGTTCCGCACTGAAGCTTTCTTT
14	TRBV6-5	-	TRBJ1-1	-	CASRIGGSNTEAFF	TGTGCCAGCAGAATAGGAGGATCGAACACTGAAGCTTTCTTT
11	TRBV29-1	-	TRBJ1-1	-	CSVAQHTEAFF	TGCAGCGTTGCACAGCACACTGAAGCTTTCTTT
14	TRBV14	once	TRBJ1-3	-	CASTTGYSGNTIYF	TGTGCCAGCACCACAGGTTACTCTGGAAACACCATATATTTT
14	TRBV6-5	-	TRBJ2-7	-	CASTRDLNSYEQYF	TGTGCCAGCACCCGGGACCTCAACTCCTACGAGCAGTACTTC
11	TRBV6-5	-	TRBJ1-2	TRBD1	CATTQGRGYTF	TGTGCCACGACACAGGGGAGAGGCTACACCTTC
14	TRBV4-1	once	TRBJ2-7	TRBD1	CASSLGTGPYEQYF	TGCGCCAGCAGCCTAGGGACAGGGCCCTACGAGCAGTACTTC
16	TRBV7-6	-	TRBJ2-7	TRBD1	CASSPQSGTGYYEQYF	TGTGCCAGCAGCCCACAGTCCGGGACAGGGTACTACGAGCAGTACTTC
14	TRBV2	-	TRBJ1-5	-	CASSVGRGNQPQHF	TGTGCCAGCAGTGTAGGACGTGGCAATCAGCCCCAGCATTTT
13	TRBV6-5	-	TRBJ1-3	TRBD1	CAAGTGGGNTIYF	TGTGCCGCCGGGACAGGGGGCGGAAACACCATATATTTT
15	TRBV6-5	-	TRBJ2-7	TRBD1	CASKHLGTGDYEQYF	TGTGCCAGCAAACACCTAGGGACAGGGGACTACGAGCAGTACTTC
16	TRBV7-9	-	TRBJ1-4	-	CASSFTEGATNEKLFF	TGTGCCAGCAGCTTCACCGAGGGGGCAACTAATGAAAAACTGTTTTTT
12	TRBV29-1	-	TRBJ1-4	TRBD1	CSVNRGGEKLFF	TGCAGCGTTAACAGGGGGGGGGAAAAACTGTTTTTT
12	TRBV24-1	-	TRBJ1-2	-	CATSVGSYGYTF	TGTGCCACCAGTGTGGGGAGCTATGGCTACACCTTC
13	TRBV7-9	few	TRBJ1-5	-	CASSLDENQPQHF	TGTGCCAGCAGCTTAGATGAGAATCAGCCCCAGCATTTT
16	TRBV5-1	-	TRBJ2-1	-	CASSLGATSSYNEQFF	TGCGCCAGCAGCTTGGGGGCTACGAGCTCCTACAATGAGCAGTTCTTC
13	TRBV7-2	-	TRBJ1-2	TRBD1	CASSRPTGDGYTF	TGTGCCAGCAGCCGCCCGACAGGGGATGGCTACACCTTC
12	TRBV30	-	TRBJ2-7	-	CAWSGTFYEQYF	TGTGCCTGGAGTGGGACCTTCTACGAGCAGTACTTC
15	TRBV18	-	TRBJ1-1	TRBD1	CASSPVTGQVAEAFF	TGTGCCAGCTCACCAGTGACAGGGCAAGTCGCTGAAGCTTTCTTT
14	TRBV7-2	-	TRBJ1-1	-	CASSLGMGNTEAFF	TGTGCCAGCAGCTTAGGTATGGGGAACACTGAAGCTTTCTTT
15	TRBV6-5	-	TRBJ2-1	-	CASRGGWTEYNEQFF	TGTGCCAGCAGGGGGGGGTGGACAGAGTACAATGAGCAGTTCTTC
12	TRBV2	-	TRBJ2-7	-	CASRRGAYEQYF	TGTGCCAGCAGACGGGGCGCCTACGAGCAGTACTTC
13	TRBV7-9	-	TRBJ1-2	-	CASSLDSVYGYTF	TGTGCCAGCAGCTTAGATTCAGTATATGGCTACACCTTC
13	TRBV12-5	-	TRBJ2-4	-	CASGLEGRDIQYF	TGTGCTAGTGGTTTGGAGGGTCGGGACATTCAGTACTTC
13	TRBV6-5	-	TRBJ1-5	-	CASISGQGQPQHF	TGTGCCAGCATTTCAGGTCAGGGCCAGCCCCAGCATTTT
16	TRBV6-5	-	TRBJ2-4	-	CASSYSTAVAKNIQYF	TGTGCCAGCAGTTACTCGACGGCAGTAGCCAAAAACATTCAGTACTTC
15	TRBV6-6	-	TRBJ1-6	TRBD1	CASSYGDRDNSPLHF	TGTGCCAGCAGTTACGGGGACAGGGACAATTCACCCCTCCACTTT
15	TRBV29-1	-	TRBJ1-2	-	CSAKKTGTKNYGYTF	TGCAGCGCCAAAAAAACCGGGACAAAAAACTATGGCTACACCTTC
14	TRBV15	-	TRBJ1-1	-	CATSREQLNTEAFF	TGTGCCACCAGCAGAGAACAGTTGAACACTGAAGCTTTCTTT
16	TRBV24-1	-	TRBJ1-5	TRBD1	CATAGTGGFSNQPQHF	TGTGCCACCGCCGGGACAGGTGGGTTTAGCAATCAGCCCCAGCATTTT
14	TRBV2	-	TRBJ2-1	TRBD1	CASRQMTGAFEQFF	TGTGCCAGCAGGCAGATGACAGGGGCATTTGAGCAGTTCTTC
14	TRBV6-6	-	TRBJ1-5	-	CASSYSSVNQPQHF	TGTGCCAGCAGTTACTCCTCCGTTAATCAGCCCCAGCATTTT
10	TRBV27	-	TRBJ2-1	-	CASIVDEQFF	TGTGCCAGCATAGTTGATGAGCAGTTCTTC
11	TRBV20-1	-	TRBJ1-1	-	CSAMWATEAFF	TGCAGTGCTATGTGGGCCACTGAAGCTTTCTTT
14	TRBV6-5	-	TRBJ2-7	-	CASQSTGTSYEQYF	TGTGCCAGCCAATCCACAGGGACTTCCTACGAGCAGTACTTC
15	TRBV5-1	-	TRBJ2-3	TRBD2	CASSLVAGLTDTQYF	TGCGCCAGCAGCTTGGTAGCGGGACTCACAGATACGCAGTATTTT